Presented here are 24 T cell receptor beta chains from one specimen sequenced in a study of Graves' ophthalmopathy and Graves' hyperthyroidism. RNA transcripts yielded amplified TCR beta CDR3 regions. A first-round RT-PCR used HTBI primers, followed by a second-round multiplex PCR. TCRdb reanalysed the multiplex PCR reads using MiXCR and keeps one entry per CDR3 protein. The table shows 350,000 to 450,000 distinct CDR3 sequences, with around 16% occurring only once. Sequencing input: peripheral blood. The receptors shown here come from a woman aged 18-29 years with Graves' ophthalmopathy.

The sample holds one count of this clonotype. A junction boundary mismatches the germline segment, possibly from a read error. The chain has TRBV6-2 or TRBV6-3 and TRBJ2-2; D possibly matches TRBD1 or TRBD2 (5 bases each). Germline CDR1 and CDR2: MNHEY and SVGEGT. The CDR3 is 16 amino acids. The CDR3 spells CASTKRGLDKTGELFF. The CDR3 DNA sequence: TGTGCCAGCACCAAAAGGGGTCTAGATAAGACCGGGGAGTTGTTTTTT.

This sequence joins TRBV24-1 and TRBJ2-6; 10 nucleotides match TRBD2. Germline loops: CDR1 KGHDR, CDR2 SFDVKD. After removal of 9 bases from V and 0 bases from J, the junction contained 13 bases not matched to a gene. The CDR3 length is 19 residues. The CDR3 sequence: CATGSLAGAAPSGANVLTF. CDR3 DNA: TGTGCCACCGGATCCCTAGCGGGAGCAGCCCCCTCTGGGGCCAACGTCCTGACTTTC.

This clonotype was seen at least ten times. CDR3 in amino acids: CAISDFAGTTYEQYF. The DNA for the CDR3 is TGTGCCATCAGTGACTTTGCAGGGACCACCTACGAGCAGTACTTC. The chain carries TRBV10-3 and TRBJ2-7, with D perhaps matching TRBD1 or TRBD2 (5 bases each). The ends were cut back, 3 bases at V and 2 bases at J, with 14 bases in the middle. CDR3 length: 15 amino acids. Germline assignment: CDR1 ENHRY and CDR2 SYGVKD.

This clonotype was detected many times. The chain is built from TRBV28 and TRBJ2-7; TRBD1 aligns across 9 bases. With V trimmed by 7 bases and J by 6 bases, 4 bases remained unmatched. From germline, CDR1 is MDHEN and CDR2 SYDVKM. This CDR3 comprises 12 residues. CDR3 residues: CASTQDRGEQYF. DNA for the CDR3: TGTGCCAGCACTCAGGACAGGGGCGAGCAGTACTTC.

Many counts were recorded for this clonotype. The chain employs TRBV12-3 or TRBV12-4 and TRBJ1-3; D gene uncertain. The V gene lost 4 bases and the J gene lost 0 bases, with 1 base spanning the gap. This CDR3 comprises 12 residues. The CDR3 sequence: CASSYSGNTIYF. Here the CDR3 DNA reads TGTGCCAGCAGTTACTCTGGAAACACCATATATTTT.

This clonotype was observed at least ten times. The genes are TRBV20-1 and TRBJ1-6, with D unresolved. CDR3 length equals 13 residues. V dropped 2 bases and J dropped 6 bases, with 8 bases sitting between them. CDR1 and CDR2 (germline): DFQATT, SNEGSKA (reference sequence). The CDR3, as DNA: TGCAGTGCTAGACATGAGGGTAATTCACCCCTCCACTTT. Translation gives CSARHEGNSPLHF.

This clonotype was recorded at least ten times. This chain uses TRBV5-1 with TRBJ1-2; no clear D. Trimming cost V 1 base and J 6 bases, with 10 bases left between them. Germline loops: CDR1 SGHRS, CDR2 YFSETQ. This CDR3 spans 13 amino acids. In DNA, the CDR3 is TGCGCCAGCAGCTTGTACCGTGGCGATGGCTACACCTTC. It codes for CASSLYRGDGYTF.

This clonotype was recorded at least ten times. The V gene is TRBV13, the J gene TRBJ1-1; D gene unclear. The CDR3 is 12 amino acids. Germline CDR1 PRHDT, CDR2 FYEKMQ (reference sequence). The V end was cut by 0 bases, the J end by 8 bases, with 7 bases between. Here the CDR3 DNA reads TGTGCCAGCAGCTTAGGTACTGCGGAAGCTTTCTTT. This translates into CASSLGTAEAFF.

There are a few counts of this clonotype. This chain connects TRBV18 to TRBJ2-7; no clear D gene. The CDR3 extends over 16 amino acids. V lost 0 bases, J lost 2 bases, and 14 bases lay in between. Germline V gives CDR1 KGHSH, CDR2 LQKENI. CDR3 loop: CASSPPKQIFPYEQYF. The CDR3 region has the DNA TGTGCCAGCTCACCACCGAAGCAGATTTTCCCCTACGAGCAGTACTTC.

V gene TRBV6-2 or TRBV6-3 combines with J gene TRBJ1-2; no clear D gene. The CDR3 runs to 15 residues. V lost 0 bases to trimming and J lost 0 bases, with 8 bases between them. CDR1 is MNHEY, CDR2 SVGEGT, per germline. The CDR3 region is CASSYSSYTNYGYTF. The CDR3 bases are TGTGCCAGCAGTTACTCGTCATATACTAACTATGGCTACACCTTC.

This clonotype was detected many times. V and J are TRBV27 and TRBJ1-2; maybe TRBD1 (5 bases). Germline CDR1 MNHEY, CDR2 SMNVEV (reference sequence). Trimming pared 6 bases from V and 4 bases from J, leaving 15 bases between. CDR3 length: 14 residues. The CDR3 sequence is CASRPVGRGYGYTF. As DNA, the CDR3 is TGTGCCAGCAGGCCGGTGGGGCGAGGCTATGGCTACACCTTC.

There are many counts of this clonotype. This rearrangement joins TRBV11-2 to TRBJ1-2; D not certain. Germline values: CDR1 SGHAT, CDR2 FQNNGV. The CDR3 consists of 11 residues. Deletions cut 4 bases from V and 13 bases from J, with 13 bases between. The CDR3 DNA follows: TGTGCCAGCAGCTCGGGAGGGCCGACCACCTTC. It encodes CASSSGGPTTF.

The table lists this clonotype with many counts. The J gene is TRBJ1-6, the V gene TRBV27, with TRBD1 matching over 9 bases. Germline values: CDR1 MNHEY, CDR2 SMNVEV (reference sequence). V lost 3 bases to trimming and J lost 10 bases; unmatched junction nucleotides: 4. The CDR3 sequence is 14 residues long. For the CDR3, the DNA is TGTGCCAGCAGTTTGGACAGGGGACAATCACCCCTCCACTTT. Its translation: CASSLDRGQSPLHF.

J is TRBJ1-1 and V is TRBV12-5; TRBD1 matches 8 bases. This CDR3 is 14 amino acids long. With V trimmed by 5 bases and J by 3 bases, 5 bases remained unmatched. CDR1 is LGHNT and CDR2 is FRNRAP in the germline V gene. This CDR3 reads CASGDRGSDTEAFF. In nucleotides, the CDR3 is TGTGCTAGTGGTGACAGGGGTTCCGACACTGAAGCTTTCTTT.

Ten or more counts support this clonotype. The gene calls are TRBV20-1 and TRBJ2-5; TRBD1 might be the D (5 bases). Germline lookup yields CDR1 DFQATT and CDR2 SNEGSKA (reference sequence). The CDR3 covers 13 residues. V gave up 0 bases and J gave up 2 bases, with 7 bases separating them. The DNA for the CDR3 is TGCAGTGCTAGAGAGGGGCAGCAAGAGACCCAGTACTTC. Its translation: CSAREGQQETQYF.

The V call is TRBV6-5, the J call TRBJ2-7, with 9 bases aligning to TRBD1. The CDR3 runs to 16 residues. Trimming removed 3 bases from V and 3 bases from J; junction bases left unmatched: 9. Germline assignment: CDR1 MNHEY and CDR2 SVGAGI. CDR3 DNA sequence: TGTGCCAGCAGTTATGACGGGACAGGGTCAGGCTACGAGCAGTACTTC. Encoded protein: CASSYDGTGSGYEQYF.

This clonotype has at least ten counts. This chain joins TRBV6-2 or TRBV6-3 and TRBJ2-7; TRBD2 matches 15 bases. The CDR3 spans 15 residues. Germline lookup yields CDR1 MNHEY and CDR2 SVGEGT. V was clipped by 6 bases and J by 5 bases; unmatched bases: 5. CDR3 sequence reads: CASSAGLAGGDEQYF. CDR3 sequence (DNA): TGTGCCAGCAGCGCCGGACTAGCGGGAGGGGACGAGCAGTACTTC.

There are many counts of this clonotype. The chain employs TRBV5-1 and TRBJ2-2, with 8 bases matching TRBD1. The CDR3 covers 16 residues. V was pared by 3 bases and J by 1 base, with 5 bases of the junction left unmatched. Germline V lookup: CDR1 SGHRS, CDR2 YFSETQ. CDR3 sequence (DNA): TGCGCCAGCAGCTCCGGGACAGGACTGAACACCGGGGAGCTGTTTTTT. Its translation is CASSSGTGLNTGELFF.

There are many counts of this clonotype. This chain joins TRBV7-8 and TRBJ1-1, with a weak D call TRBD1 (5 bases). CDR1 SGHVS and CDR2 FQNEAQ come from the germline V gene. This CDR3 contains 14 residues. V lost 5 bases and J 4 bases, leaving 14 bases between the germline ends. The CDR3 coding sequence is TGTGCCAGCAGCCTTCATTTGGGGGGCACTGAAGCTTTCTTT. This encodes CASSLHLGGTEAFF.

This clonotype was counted many times. This chain uses TRBV6-4 with TRBJ1-5; D is possibly TRBD1 (5 bases). The germline gives CDR1 MRHNA, CDR2 SNTAGT. The V end lost 7 bases, the J end lost 0 bases, and 19 bases lay between the germline ends. The length of the CDR3 is 17 residues. The CDR3 loop is CASTPVGRKGSNQPQHF. The CDR3 coding sequence is TGTGCCAGCACGCCGGTGGGACGGAAGGGTAGCAATCAGCCCCAGCATTTT.

This chain uses TRBV12-3 or TRBV12-4 with TRBJ1-1; D unclear. The CDR3 is made up of 13 amino acids. Trimming pared 1 base from V and 12 bases from J, leaving 15 bases between. The CDR3 loop reads CASSLVFGVETFF. CDR3 DNA sequence: TGTGCCAGCAGTTTAGTTTTCGGGGTGGAGACTTTCTTT.

Many counts were recorded for this clonotype. The chain uses TRBV7-2 and TRBJ2-7, with TRBD1 as a possible D gene (6 bases). There are 14 residues in the CDR3. Trimming took off 1 base at V and 0 bases at J, with 7 bases between the two ends. In germline, CDR1 is SGHTA, CDR2 FQGNSA. The DNA of the CDR3 is TGTGCCAGCAGCTTAGAGGGGGACTCCTACGAGCAGTACTTC. Amino acids: CASSLEGDSYEQYF.

The table lists this clonotype with many counts. The V and J genes are TRBV7-2 and TRBJ1-2, with 8 bases lining up with TRBD1. Germline CDR1 is SGHTA and CDR2 is FQGNSA. The J segment lost 3 bases and the V segment lost 5 bases, leaving 5 bases of the junction unmatched. There are 14 residues in the CDR3. The CDR3: CASSPRTGHYGYTF. In DNA, the CDR3 is TGTGCCAGCAGCCCGAGGACAGGGCACTATGGCTACACCTTC.

This clonotype came up many times. The chain joins TRBV5-1 to TRBJ2-2; 7 bases align to TRBD2. The CDR3 runs 13 residues. The trim removed 6 bases at V and 5 bases at J, leaving 4 bases unmatched. CDR1 and CDR2 from the germline V gene are SGHRS and YFSETQ. The chain's CDR3 is CASTHSGTGELFF. Written as DNA, the CDR3 is TGCGCCAGCACTCATAGCGGGACCGGGGAGCTGTTTTTT.